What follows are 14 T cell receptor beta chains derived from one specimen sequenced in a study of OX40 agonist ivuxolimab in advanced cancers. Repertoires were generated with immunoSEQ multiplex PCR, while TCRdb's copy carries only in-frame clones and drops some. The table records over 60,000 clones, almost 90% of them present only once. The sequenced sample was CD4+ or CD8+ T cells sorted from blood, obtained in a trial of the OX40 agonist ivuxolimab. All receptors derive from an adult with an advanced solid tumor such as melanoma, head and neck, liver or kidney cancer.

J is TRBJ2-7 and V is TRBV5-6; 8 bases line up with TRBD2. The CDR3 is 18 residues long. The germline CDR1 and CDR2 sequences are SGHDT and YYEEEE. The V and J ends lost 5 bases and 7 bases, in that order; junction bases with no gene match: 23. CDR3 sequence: CASSSGAGGPPLTREQYF. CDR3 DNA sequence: TGTGCCAGCAGTTCGGGTGCGGGGGGACCTCCCCTCACCCGGGAGCAGTACTTC.

In nucleotides, the CDR3 is TGTGCCAGCAGTTACTCTTCTGAAGCTTTCTTT. Its protein product is CASSYSSEAFF. The V call is TRBV6-6, the J call TRBJ1-1, with D unclear. The CDR3 has 11 residues. V lost 0 bases to trimming and J lost 6 bases, with 2 bases between them. The germline V gene has CDR1 MNHNY and CDR2 SVGAGI (reference sequence).

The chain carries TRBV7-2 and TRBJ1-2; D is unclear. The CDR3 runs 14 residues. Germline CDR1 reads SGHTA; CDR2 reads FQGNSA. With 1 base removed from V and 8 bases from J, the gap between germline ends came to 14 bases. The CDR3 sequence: CASSLDPNIPGYTF. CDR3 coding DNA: TGTGCCAGCAGCTTAGACCCCAATATTCCGGGCTACACCTTC.

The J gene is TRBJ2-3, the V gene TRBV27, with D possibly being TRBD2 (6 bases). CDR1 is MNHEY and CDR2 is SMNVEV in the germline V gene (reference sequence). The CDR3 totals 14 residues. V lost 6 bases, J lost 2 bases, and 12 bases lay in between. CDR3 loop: CASSRLGVTDTQYF. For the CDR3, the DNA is TGTGCCAGCAGCCGACTAGGGGTCACAGATACGCAGTATTTT.

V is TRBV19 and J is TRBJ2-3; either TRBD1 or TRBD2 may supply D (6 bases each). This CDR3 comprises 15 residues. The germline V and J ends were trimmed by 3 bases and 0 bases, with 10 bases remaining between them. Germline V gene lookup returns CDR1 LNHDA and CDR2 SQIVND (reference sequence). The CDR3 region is CASSISGASTDTQYF. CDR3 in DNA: TGTGCCAGTAGTATCTCGGGGGCAAGCACAGATACGCAGTATTTT.

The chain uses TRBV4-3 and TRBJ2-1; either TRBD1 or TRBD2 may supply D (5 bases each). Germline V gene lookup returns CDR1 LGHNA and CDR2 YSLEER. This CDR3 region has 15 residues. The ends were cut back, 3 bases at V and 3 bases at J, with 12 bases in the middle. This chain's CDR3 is CASSQSTDYYNEQFF. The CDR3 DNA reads TGCGCCAGCAGCCAGTCGACAGACTACTACAATGAGCAGTTCTTC.

Here the CDR3 DNA reads TGCGCCAGCAGCCAAGATCGACAGGGCTATAATTCACCCCTCCACTTT. It specifies CASSQDRQGYNSPLHF. The chain employs TRBV4-3 and TRBJ1-6, with TRBD1 matching 7 bases. Germline V gene data show CDR1 as LGHNA and CDR2 as YSLEER. The CDR3 covers 16 residues. The V gene end was trimmed by 0 bases and the J gene end by 3 bases; junction bases not matched to a gene: 2.

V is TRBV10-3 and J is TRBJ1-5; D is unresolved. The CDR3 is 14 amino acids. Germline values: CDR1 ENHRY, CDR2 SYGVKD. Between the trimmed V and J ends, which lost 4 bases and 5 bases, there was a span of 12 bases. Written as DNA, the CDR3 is TGTGCCATCAGTGTGGCGGAAACCCATCAGCCCCAGCATTTT. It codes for CAISVAETHQPQHF.

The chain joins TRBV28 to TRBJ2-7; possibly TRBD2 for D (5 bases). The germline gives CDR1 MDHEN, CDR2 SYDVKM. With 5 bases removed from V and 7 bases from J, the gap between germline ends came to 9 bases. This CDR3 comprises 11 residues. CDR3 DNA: TGTGCCAGCAGTCACCGAGGGGAGCAGTACTTC. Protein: CASSHRGEQYF.

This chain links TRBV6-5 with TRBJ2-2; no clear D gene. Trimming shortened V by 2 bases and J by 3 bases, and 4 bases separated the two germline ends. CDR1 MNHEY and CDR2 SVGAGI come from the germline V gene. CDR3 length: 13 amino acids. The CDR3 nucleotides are TGTGCCAGCAGTTACACATACACCGGGGAGCTGTTTTTT. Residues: CASSYTYTGELFF.

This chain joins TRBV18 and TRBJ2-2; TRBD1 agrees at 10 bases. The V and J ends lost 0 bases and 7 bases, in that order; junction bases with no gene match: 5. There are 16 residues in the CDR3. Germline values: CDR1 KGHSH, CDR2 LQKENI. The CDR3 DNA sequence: TGTGCCAGCTCACCACCGGGACAGGGGTCAGTCGGGGAGCTGTTTTTT. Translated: CASSPPGQGSVGELFF.

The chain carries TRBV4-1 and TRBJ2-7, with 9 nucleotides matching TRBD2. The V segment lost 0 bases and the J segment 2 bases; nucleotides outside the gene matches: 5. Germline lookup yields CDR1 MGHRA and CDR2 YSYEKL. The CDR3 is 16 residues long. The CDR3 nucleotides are TGCGCCAGCAGCCAAGATGGGATAGCGGGGGCCTACGAGCAGTACTTC. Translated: CASSQDGIAGAYEQYF.

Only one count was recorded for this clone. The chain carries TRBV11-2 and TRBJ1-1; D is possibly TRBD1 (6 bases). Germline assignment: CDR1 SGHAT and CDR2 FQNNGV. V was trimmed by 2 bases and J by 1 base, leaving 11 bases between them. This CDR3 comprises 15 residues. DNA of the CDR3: TGTGCCAGCAGCTTAACCTGGACAGCGAACACTGAAGCTTTCTTT. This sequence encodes CASSLTWTANTEAFF.

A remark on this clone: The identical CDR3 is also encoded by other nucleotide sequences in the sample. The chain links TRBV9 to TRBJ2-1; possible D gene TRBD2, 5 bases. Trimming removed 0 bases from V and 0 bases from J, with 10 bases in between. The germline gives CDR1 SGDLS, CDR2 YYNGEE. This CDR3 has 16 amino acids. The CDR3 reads CASSVGGSGSYNEQFF. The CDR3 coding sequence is TGTGCCAGCAGCGTAGGGGGAAGCGGCTCCTACAATGAGCAGTTCTTC.